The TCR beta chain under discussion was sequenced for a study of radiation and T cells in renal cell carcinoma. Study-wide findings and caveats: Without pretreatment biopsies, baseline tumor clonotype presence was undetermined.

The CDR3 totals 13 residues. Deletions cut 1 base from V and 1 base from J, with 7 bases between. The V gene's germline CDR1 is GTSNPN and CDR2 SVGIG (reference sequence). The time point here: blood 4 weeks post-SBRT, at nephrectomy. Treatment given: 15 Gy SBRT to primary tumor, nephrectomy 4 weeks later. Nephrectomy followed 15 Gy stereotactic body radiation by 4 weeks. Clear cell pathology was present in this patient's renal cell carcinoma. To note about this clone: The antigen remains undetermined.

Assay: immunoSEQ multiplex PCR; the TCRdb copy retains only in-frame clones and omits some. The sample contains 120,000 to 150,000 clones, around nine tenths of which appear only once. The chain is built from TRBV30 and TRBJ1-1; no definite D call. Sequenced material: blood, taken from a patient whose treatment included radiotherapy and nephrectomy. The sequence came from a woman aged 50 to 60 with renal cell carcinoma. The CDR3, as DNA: TGTGCCTGGAGTGGGCTAGGGAACACTGAAGCTTTCTTT. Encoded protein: CAWSGLGNTEAFF.